The following is a T cell receptor beta chain sequence with its context. The repertoire was sequenced with immunoSEQ multiplex PCR; TCRdb's copy has only in-frame clones and lacks some. The table records about 180,000 clones, about 83% of them present only once. Membership in each cohort depended on participant-reported clinical history. The data were obtained in a study of blood T cell repertoires in COVID-19. This CDR3 region has 14 residues. The V and J ends lost 2 bases and 2 bases respectively, with 9 bases between them. The germline V gene has CDR1 SEHNR and CDR2 FQNEAQ (reference sequence). The chain links TRBV7-9 to TRBJ1-2; no clear D gene. The sequenced sample was PBMCs or T cells enriched from blood (not recorded which). The clonotype was recovered from a woman aged 25 to 45 who had recovered from COVID-19. CDR3 in amino acids: CASSLLAGNYGYTF. The DNA for the CDR3 is TGTGCCAGCAGCTTACTGGCAGGAAACTATGGCTACACCTTC.